This TCR beta chain was captured in a study of blood T cell repertoires in COVID-19. About the study: In each case, the material was cDNA or gDNA derived from T cells, B-cell-depleted T cells, or PBMCs.

Using immunoSEQ multiplex PCR, the repertoire was profiled, and TCRdb retains in-frame clones only, with some absent. The data contain more than 110,000 clones, under 90% of them singletons. The CDR3 runs 11 residues. V shed 4 bases and J shed 9 bases, with 10 bases lying between them. Germline CDR1 reads MNHEY; CDR2 reads SMNVEV (reference sequence). This clonotype was sampled from a woman between 18 and 29 years old who had been exposed to COVID-19. Sequenced input: PBMCs or T cells enriched from blood (not recorded which). J is TRBJ2-7 and V is TRBV27; D remains ambiguous. The CDR3 DNA sequence: TGTGCCAGCAGTTCAAGCGTAGCGCAGTACTTC. Protein: CASSSSVAQYF.